Sequencing of this T cell receptor beta chain was carried out in a study of CD8 T cells in Susac syndrome. On the study more broadly: Clinical remission applied to roughly 8 sequenced Susac syndrome patients, and six had active disease. Patients with Susac syndrome, at blood draw, were therapy-naive, on corticosteroids, or on intravenous immunoglobulin alone.

Whole-study findings and limits: Repertoires of Susac syndrome CD4+ T cells lacked clonal expansion.

When the RNA was reverse transcribed, random hexamers were used with an input of 0.5 to 1 ug. TCR beta CDR3 was amplified by immunoSEQ covering 54 Vbeta and 13 Jbeta. TCRdb re-called the immunoSEQ multiplex PCR reads with MiXCR, one entry per CDR3 protein. The table includes about 200,000 distinct CDR3 sequences, roughly 90% detected once. CDR1 is KGHDR and CDR2 is SFDVKD in the germline V gene. This CDR3 is 14 amino acids long. Trimming stripped 3 bases from V and 4 bases from J, with 9 bases between. This clonotype was picked up one time. No antigen is known for it. Sequencing input: CD4+ T cells from PBMCs. The chain uses TRBV24-1 and TRBJ2-1, with D unclear. This TCR was recovered from a human donor with Susac syndrome. CDR3 DNA sequence: TGTGCCACCAGTGATAACCAGCTTTACAATGAGCAGTTCTTC. Amino acid sequence: CATSDNQLYNEQFF.